The present TCR beta chain was sequenced within a study of blood T cell repertoires in COVID-19. Study summary: From T cells, B-cell-depleted T cells, or PBMCs came the material, which was cDNA or gDNA.

Trimming cost V 0 bases and J 7 bases, with 17 bases left between them. The CDR3 sequence is 17 residues long. Germline CDR1 and CDR2: SGDLS and YYNGEE. Under the authors' procedure: Reference gene primer amplification gave nucleated cell count estimates. TCRdb's copy holds only in-frame clones and misses some; the assay was immunoSEQ multiplex PCR. The V and J calls and clone size are taken from that table; D and trimming were inferred from the DNA. The repertoire includes 30,000 to 40,000 clones, about 76% of them detected once, and roughly a tenth sits in the top ten. The sequence derives from a man between 65 and 80 years old with COVID-19, enrolled during active disease. J is TRBJ1-6 and V is TRBV9, with D possibly TRBD1 on 5 matching bases. Sequenced material: peripheral blood. CDR3 loop: CASSVGTLQGSNSPLHF. CDR3 coding DNA: TGTGCCAGCAGCGTAGGGACGTTGCAGGGCTCAAATTCACCCCTCCACTTT. Based on the CDR3 plus reference TRBV9 and TRBJ1-6, the full variable domain is DSGVTQTPKHLITATGQRVTLRCSPRSGDLSVYWYQQSLDQGLQFLIQYYNGEERAKGNILERFSAQQFPDLHSELNLSSLELGDSALYFCASSVGTLQGSNSPLHFGNGTRLTVT.